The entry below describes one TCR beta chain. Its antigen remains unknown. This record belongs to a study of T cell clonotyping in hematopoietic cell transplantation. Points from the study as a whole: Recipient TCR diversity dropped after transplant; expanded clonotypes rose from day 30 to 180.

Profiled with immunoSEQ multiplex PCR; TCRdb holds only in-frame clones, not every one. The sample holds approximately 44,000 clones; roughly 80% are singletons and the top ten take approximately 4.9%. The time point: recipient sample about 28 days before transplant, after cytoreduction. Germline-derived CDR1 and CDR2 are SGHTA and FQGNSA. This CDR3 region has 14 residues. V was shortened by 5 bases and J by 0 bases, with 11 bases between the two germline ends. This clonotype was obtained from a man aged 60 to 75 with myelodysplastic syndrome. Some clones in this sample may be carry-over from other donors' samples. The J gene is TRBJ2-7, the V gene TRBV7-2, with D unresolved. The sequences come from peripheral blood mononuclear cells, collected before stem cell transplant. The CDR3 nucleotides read TGTGCCAGCAGCCAACGGTGGCCCTCCTACGAGCAGTACTTC. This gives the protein CASSQRWPSYEQYF.